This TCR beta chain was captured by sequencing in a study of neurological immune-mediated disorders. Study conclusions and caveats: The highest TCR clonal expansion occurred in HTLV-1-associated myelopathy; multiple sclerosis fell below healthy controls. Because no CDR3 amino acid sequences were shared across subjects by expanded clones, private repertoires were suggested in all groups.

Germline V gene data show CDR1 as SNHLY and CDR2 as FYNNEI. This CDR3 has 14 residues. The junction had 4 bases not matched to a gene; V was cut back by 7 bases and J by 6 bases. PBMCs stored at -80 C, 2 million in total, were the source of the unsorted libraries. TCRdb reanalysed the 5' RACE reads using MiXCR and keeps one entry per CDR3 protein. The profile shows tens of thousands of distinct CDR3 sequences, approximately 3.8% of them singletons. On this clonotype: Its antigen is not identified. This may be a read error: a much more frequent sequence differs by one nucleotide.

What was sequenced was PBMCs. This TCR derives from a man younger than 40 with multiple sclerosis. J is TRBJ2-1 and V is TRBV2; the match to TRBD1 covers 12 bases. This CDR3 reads CASIGTGGCNEQFF. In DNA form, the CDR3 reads TGTGCCAGCATCGGGACAGGGGGCTGCAATGAGCAGTTCTTC.